The 13 T cell receptor beta chains in this list originate from one sample, sequenced in a study of blood T cells in healthy people across ages. PCR was performed a second time for about 7 to 11 cycles using a sample-barcoded 5' primer and a J-beta primer mix. TCRdb reprocessed the 5' RACE reads via MiXCR and lists one record per CDR3 protein. The sample includes some 760,000 distinct CDR3 sequences, 25% of them seen just once. This same sample was also part of a study on T cells of mothers and their children.

The sample comprised blood. The receptors here all came from a boy between 10 and 17 years old in good health.

The chain has TRBV27 and TRBJ2-7; weak D call: TRBD2 (5 bases). Germline V gives CDR1 MNHEY, CDR2 SMNVEV (reference sequence). The ends were cut back, 3 bases at V and 6 bases at J, with 15 bases in the middle. The CDR3 sequence is 14 residues long. CDR3 sequence reads: CASSFDSGNSEQYF. CDR3 DNA: TGTGCCAGCAGTTTCGACTCGGGGAACTCCGAGCAGTACTTC.

This clonotype was found a few times. The chain combines TRBV6-1 with TRBJ1-4; D call uncertain. V gave up 6 bases and J gave up 4 bases, with 12 bases separating them. This CDR3 region has 14 residues. Germline V gene sequence: CDR1 MNHNS, CDR2 SASEGT. The CDR3 region is CASRVGQINEKLFF. Written as DNA, the CDR3 is TGTGCCAGCAGGGTTGGGCAGATTAATGAAAAACTGTTTTTT.

The rearrangement uses TRBV15 and TRBJ2-5, with a weak D call TRBD2 (5 bases). The CDR3 length is 14 residues. Trimming took 2 bases from V and 4 from J, leaving 11 bases between them. Germline CDR1 is LNHNV and CDR2 is YYDKDF (reference sequence). CDR3 nucleotides: TGTGCCACCAGCAGATGGCCGGGGAGAGAGACCCAGTACTTC. This encodes CATSRWPGRETQYF.

This clonotype was picked up a small number of times. V is TRBV12-3 or TRBV12-4 and J is TRBJ2-5; D ambiguous. The CDR3 consists of 15 residues. Trimming removed 7 bases from V and 1 base from J, with 16 bases in between. DNA of the CDR3: TGTGCCAGCACCTTCGGAGCCAGGAGCCAAGAGACCCAGTACTTC. Amino acids: CASTFGARSQETQYF.

This clonotype was seen a handful of times. The genes are TRBV29-1 and TRBJ1-2; D uncertain. The CDR3 consists of 13 residues. Germline CDR1 reads SQVTM; CDR2 reads ANQGSEA. V lost 2 bases and J 1 base, leaving 8 bases between the germline ends. This CDR3 reads CSVELRVNYGYTF. For the CDR3, the DNA is TGCAGCGTTGAATTGAGAGTTAACTATGGCTACACCTTC.

This clonotype has just a few counts. This chain connects TRBV12-3 or TRBV12-4 to TRBJ1-5; the D gene is possibly TRBD1 (5 bases). V was pared by 6 bases and J by 16 bases, with 25 bases between. This CDR3 region has 14 residues. CDR3 sequence: CASSPGQQPTRQHF. Written as DNA, the CDR3 is TGTGCCAGCAGCCCGGGGCAGCAACCCACGCGCCAACATTTT.

The chain links TRBV5-1 to TRBJ1-2; D not certain. CDR1 is SGHRS and CDR2 is YFSETQ in the germline V gene. V was pared by 2 bases and J by 6 bases, with 8 bases between. There are 12 residues in the CDR3. CDR3 in amino acids: CASSFSNDGYTF. Here the CDR3 DNA reads TGCGCCAGCAGCTTCAGTAATGATGGCTACACCTTC.

The J gene is TRBJ2-7, the V gene TRBV3-1; D is unclear. Trimming took off 2 bases at V and 3 bases at J, with 8 bases between the two ends. From germline, CDR1 is LGHDT and CDR2 YNNKEL (reference sequence). The CDR3 runs to 13 residues. The CDR3 sequence: CASSQHSFYEQYF. CDR3 DNA: TGTGCCAGCAGCCAACACAGTTTCTACGAGCAGTACTTC.

V and J are TRBV4-2 and TRBJ1-1; no reliable D call. The CDR3 sequence is 14 residues long. The ends were cut back, 0 bases at V and 1 base at J, with 6 bases in the middle. Germline lookup yields CDR1 LGHNA and CDR2 YNFKEQ. This CDR3 reads CASSQDNWNTEAFF. In nucleotides, the CDR3 is TGTGCCAGCAGCCAAGATAACTGGAACACTGAAGCTTTCTTT.

This rearrangement joins TRBV5-1 to TRBJ2-5; D call uncertain. The better agreement between TRBJ2-1 and the DNA end casts doubt on the J call. Per germline, CDR1 SGHRS and CDR2 YFSETQ. CDR3 length equals 16 residues. Written as DNA, the CDR3 is TGCGCCAGCAGCCCATTGGACGCCAATGGTTACAATGAGCAGTTCTTC. Its translation is CASSPLDANGYNEQFF.

This clonotype was detected ten times or more. The J gene is TRBJ2-5, the V gene TRBV7-9, with D maybe TRBD1 (5 bases). V was trimmed by 1 base and J by 1 base, leaving 10 bases between them. Germline V gene sequence: CDR1 SEHNR, CDR2 FQNEAQ (reference sequence). The CDR3 covers 15 residues. The CDR3 nucleotides are TGTGCCAGCAGCTTAGTCCAGGGCCTCCAAGAGACCCAGTACTTC. It yields the protein CASSLVQGLQETQYF.

This clonotype was detected a few times. V gene TRBV24-1 combines with J gene TRBJ1-5; 9 nucleotides align to TRBD1. Germline CDR1 reads KGHDR; CDR2 reads SFDVKD. V was pared by 10 bases and J by 5 bases, with 2 bases of the junction left unmatched. The CDR3 spans 12 residues. The CDR3 nucleotides are TGTGCCACACAGGGGGCGGATCAGCCCCAGCATTTT. Amino acid sequence: CATQGADQPQHF.

This clonotype turned up a few times. This rearrangement joins TRBV29-1 to TRBJ2-1; maybe TRBD1 (6 bases). The J call may be wrong; the DNA end is better matched by TRBJ2-7. Per germline, CDR1 SQVTM and CDR2 ANQGSEA. The CDR3 is 15 residues long. In DNA, the CDR3 is TGCAGCGTTTTGGGACACCCAGCCTCCATCTACGAGCAGTACTTC. Its translation is CSVLGHPASIYEQYF.